The T cell receptor (beta chain) described here comes from a study of circulating and synovial CD4+ cells in juvenile arthritis. Study conclusions and caveats: Traditional Vbeta family usage analysis missed the pathogenic-like versus bulk difference. Some such blood samples were as oligoclonal as synovium.

Germline CDR1 is SNHLY and CDR2 is FYNNEI. The CDR3 spans 13 residues. With 9 bases clipped from V and 2 bases from J, the junction kept 2 bases outside the gene matches. Of note for this clone: Its antigen remains unknown.

Assay: immunoSEQ multiplex PCR; the TCRdb copy retains only in-frame clones and omits some. Of some 16,000 clones listed, about 90% are singletons. The sequence came from a human donor with juvenile idiopathic arthritis. This chain connects TRBV2 to TRBJ2-1, with TRBD2 matching over 9 bases. The sample consisted of CD4+ T cells from blood. The CDR3 sequence: CASGLAPYNEQFF. In DNA, the CDR3 is TGTGCCAGTGGACTAGCGCCCTACAATGAGCAGTTCTTC.